These T cell receptor beta chains were read from a single sample in a study of PD-L1 blockade in urothelial cancer. Repertoires were generated with immunoSEQ multiplex PCR, while TCRdb's copy carries only in-frame clones and drops some. The top ten hold 7.5% to 10% of the sample, which has more than 75,000 clones, 90% seen once. Material: PBMCs, obtained around atezolizumab (anti-PD-L1) treatment. These receptors originate from a man aged 55 to 70 with urothelial cancer. Each CDR3 is given with its conserved first and last residue. D genes are given only for firm matches. Where a row states a size, it is once, few, many or the class of an expanded clone; other rows omit it.

j_call clone_size d_call v_call cdr3_length cdr3_aa cdr3_nt
TRBJ2-3 NA TRBD2 TRBV7-8 15 CASSNPSGGTDTQYF TGTGCCAGCAGCAACCCTAGCGGGGGTACAGATACGCAGTATTTT
TRBJ2-7 NA TRBD2 TRBV7-2 14 CASSPLAASYEQYF TGTGCCAGCAGTCCACTAGCGGCATCCTACGAGCAGTACTTC
TRBJ1-4 NA NA TRBV4-3 16 CASSQVWAATNEKLFF TGCGCCAGCAGCCAAGTCTGGGCAGCAACTAATGAAAAACTGTTTTTT
TRBJ2-1 NA NA TRBV4-1 15 CASSQDALAPNEQFF TGCGCCAGCAGCCAAGATGCTCTAGCGCCGAATGAGCAGTTCTTC
TRBJ2-7 NA TRBD2 TRBV18 15 CASSPQSSGSNEQYF TGTGCCAGCTCACCACAATCTAGCGGGAGTAACGAGCAGTACTTC
TRBJ2-5 NA NA TRBV7-8 16 CASSLAGGGYQETQYF TGTGCCAGCAGCTTAGCGGGGGGGGGCTACCAAGAGACCCAGTACTTC
TRBJ2-3 NA TRBD1 TRBV5-1 15 CASSGGTGNLDTQYF TGCGCCAGCAGCGGGGGGACAGGGAACTTGGATACGCAGTATTTT
TRBJ2-7 NA TRBD1 TRBV19 15 CASSSGQGYTYEQYF TGTGCCAGTAGTTCTGGACAGGGGTACACCTACGAGCAGTACTTC
TRBJ2-2 NA NA TRBV5-4 14 CASSFGGLAGELFF TGTGCCAGCAGCTTCGGAGGATTGGCCGGGGAGCTGTTTTTT
TRBJ1-2 NA TRBD1 TRBV7-9 14 CASSPGTGIYGYTF TGTGCCAGCAGCCCCGGGACAGGGATCTATGGCTACACCTTC
TRBJ2-5 NA NA TRBV12-5 13 CASTPPGGETQYF TGTGCTAGTACACCCCCGGGTGGAGAGACCCAGTACTTC
TRBJ1-2 NA NA TRBV2 15 CASSTLRTIVYGYTF TGTGCCAGCAGCACCTTGAGGACAATCGTCTATGGCTACACCTTC
TRBJ2-3 once TRBD2 TRBV5-6 14 CASSTGLATDTQYF TGTGCCAGCAGCACCGGACTAGCCACAGATACGCAGTATTTT
TRBJ2-7 NA NA TRBV2 14 CASRIPGTLYEQYF TGTGCCAGCCGAATCCCCGGGACTCTCTACGAGCAGTACTTC
TRBJ2-2 NA NA TRBV4-1 15 CASTPLGGNPGELFF TGCGCCAGCACACCCCTCGGCGGGAACCCCGGGGAGCTGTTTTTT
TRBJ1-4 NA NA TRBV18 14 CASSPGVPNEKLFF TGTGCCAGCTCACCCGGGGTTCCCAACGAAAAACTGTTTTTT
TRBJ1-5 NA NA TRBV6-1 15 CASSEEFGTSQPQHF TGTGCCAGCAGTGAAGAATTCGGGACATCACAGCCCCAGCATTTT
TRBJ2-3 NA TRBD1 TRBV6-4 13 CASSDRGTDTQYF TGTGCCAGCTCAGACAGGGGCACAGATACGCAGTATTTT
TRBJ1-1 NA NA TRBV7-9 15 CASSSQGGVNTEAFF TGTGCCAGCAGCTCCCAGGGTGGGGTAAACACTGAAGCTTTCTTT
TRBJ2-3 NA NA TRBV29-1 13 CSVRERTADTQYF TGCAGCGTTAGAGAGCGTACGGCGGATACGCAGTATTTT
TRBJ2-3 NA NA TRBV28 12 CASSSTGRWQYF TGTGCCAGCAGTTCTACAGGGAGATGGCAGTATTTT
TRBJ2-3 NA NA TRBV29-1 12 CSVETGPDTQYF TGCAGCGTTGAAACAGGGCCCGATACGCAGTATTTT